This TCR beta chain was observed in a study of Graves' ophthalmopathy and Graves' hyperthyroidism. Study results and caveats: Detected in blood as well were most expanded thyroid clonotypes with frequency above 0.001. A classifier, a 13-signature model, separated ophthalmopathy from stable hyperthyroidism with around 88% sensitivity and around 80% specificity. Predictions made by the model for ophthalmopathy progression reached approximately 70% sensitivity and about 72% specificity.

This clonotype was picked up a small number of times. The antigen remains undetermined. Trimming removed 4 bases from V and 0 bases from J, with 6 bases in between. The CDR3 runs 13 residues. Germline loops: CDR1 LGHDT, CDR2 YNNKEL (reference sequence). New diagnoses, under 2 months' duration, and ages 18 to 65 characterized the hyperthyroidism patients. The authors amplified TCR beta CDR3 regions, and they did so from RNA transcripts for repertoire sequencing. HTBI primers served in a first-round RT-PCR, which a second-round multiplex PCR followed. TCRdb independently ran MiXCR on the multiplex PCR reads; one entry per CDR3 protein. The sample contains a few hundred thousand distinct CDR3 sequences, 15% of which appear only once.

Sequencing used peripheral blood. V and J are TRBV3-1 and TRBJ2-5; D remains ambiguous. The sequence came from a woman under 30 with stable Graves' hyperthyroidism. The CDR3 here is CASSLVNQETQYF. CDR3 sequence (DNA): TGTGCCAGCAGCCTAGTCAACCAAGAGACCCAGTACTTC.